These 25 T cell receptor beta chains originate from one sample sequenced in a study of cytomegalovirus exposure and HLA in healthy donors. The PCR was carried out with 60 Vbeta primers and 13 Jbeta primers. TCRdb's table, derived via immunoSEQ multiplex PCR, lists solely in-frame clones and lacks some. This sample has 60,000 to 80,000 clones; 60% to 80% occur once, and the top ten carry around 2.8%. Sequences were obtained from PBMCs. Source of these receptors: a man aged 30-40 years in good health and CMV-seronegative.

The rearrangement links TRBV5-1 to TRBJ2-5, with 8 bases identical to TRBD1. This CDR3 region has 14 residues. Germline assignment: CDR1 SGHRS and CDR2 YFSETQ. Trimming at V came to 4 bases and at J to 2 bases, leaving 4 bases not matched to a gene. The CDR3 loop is CASSRDRRQETQYF. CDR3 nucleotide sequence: TGCGCCAGCAGCAGGGACAGGCGACAAGAGACCCAGTACTTC.

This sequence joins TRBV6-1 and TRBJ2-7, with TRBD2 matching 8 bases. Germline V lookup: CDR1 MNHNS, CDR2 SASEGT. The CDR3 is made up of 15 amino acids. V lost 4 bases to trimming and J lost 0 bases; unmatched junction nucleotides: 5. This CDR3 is CASSVSGASSYEQYF. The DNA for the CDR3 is TGTGCCAGCAGTGTTAGCGGGGCCAGCTCCTACGAGCAGTACTTC.

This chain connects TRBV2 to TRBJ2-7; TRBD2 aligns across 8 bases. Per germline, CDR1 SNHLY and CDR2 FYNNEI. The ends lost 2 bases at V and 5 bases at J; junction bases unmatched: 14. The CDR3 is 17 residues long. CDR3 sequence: CASSERGLALSNDEQYF. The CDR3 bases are TGTGCCAGCAGTGAACGCGGACTAGCCCTCAGCAATGACGAGCAGTACTTC.

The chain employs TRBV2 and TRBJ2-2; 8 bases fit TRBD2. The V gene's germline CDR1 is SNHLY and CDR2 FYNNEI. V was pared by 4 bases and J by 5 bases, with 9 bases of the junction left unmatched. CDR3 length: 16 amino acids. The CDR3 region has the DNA TGTGCCAGCAGTGTTGGCGGGGGGCCGCGAACCGGGGAGCTGTTTTTT. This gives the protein CASSVGGGPRTGELFF. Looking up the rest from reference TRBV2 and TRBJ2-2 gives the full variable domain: EPEVTQTPSHQVTQMGQEVILRCVPISNHLYFYWYRQILGQKVEFLVSFYNNEISEKSEIFDDQFSVERPDGSNFTLKIRSTKLEDSAMYFCASSVGGGPRTGELFFGEGSRLTVL.

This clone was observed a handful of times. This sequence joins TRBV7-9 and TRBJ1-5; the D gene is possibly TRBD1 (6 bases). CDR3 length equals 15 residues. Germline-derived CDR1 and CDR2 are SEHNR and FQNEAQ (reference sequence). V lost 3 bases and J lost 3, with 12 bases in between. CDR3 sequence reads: CASSFGTTYNQPQHF. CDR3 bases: TGTGCCAGCAGCTTCGGGACAACTTACAATCAGCCCCAGCATTTT.

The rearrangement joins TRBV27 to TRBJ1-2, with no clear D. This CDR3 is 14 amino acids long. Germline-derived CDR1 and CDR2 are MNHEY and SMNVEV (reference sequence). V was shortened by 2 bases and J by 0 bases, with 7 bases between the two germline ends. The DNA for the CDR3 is TGTGCCAGCAGTTTAGGAGGAGCTAACTATGGCTACACCTTC. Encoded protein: CASSLGGANYGYTF.

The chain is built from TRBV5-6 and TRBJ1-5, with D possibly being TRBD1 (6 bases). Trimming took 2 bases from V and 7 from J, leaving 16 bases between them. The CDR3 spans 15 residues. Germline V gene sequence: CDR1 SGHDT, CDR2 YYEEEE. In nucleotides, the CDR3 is TGTGCCAGCAGCTTTGGACAGCGTACCCTACAGCCCCAGCATTTT. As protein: CASSFGQRTLQPQHF.

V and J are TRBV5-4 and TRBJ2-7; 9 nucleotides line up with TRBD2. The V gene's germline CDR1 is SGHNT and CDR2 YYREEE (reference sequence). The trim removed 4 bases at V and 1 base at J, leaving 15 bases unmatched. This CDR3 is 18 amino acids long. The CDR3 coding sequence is TGTGCCAGCAGCCCCCCCCCTCTGAGCGGGGGGATATCCTACGAGCAGTACTTC. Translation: CASSPPPLSGGISYEQYF.

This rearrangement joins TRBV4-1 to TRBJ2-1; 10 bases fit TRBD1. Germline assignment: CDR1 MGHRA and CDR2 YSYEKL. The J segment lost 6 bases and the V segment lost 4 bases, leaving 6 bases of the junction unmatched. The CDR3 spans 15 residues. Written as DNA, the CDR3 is TGCGCCAGCAGCCTTGGGACAGGGGTTGTCAATGAGCAGTTCTTC. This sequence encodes CASSLGTGVVNEQFF.

Here the CDR3 reads CASSQAGQGAGYEQYF. As DNA, the CDR3 is TGTGCCAGCAGCCAAGCCGGACAGGGGGCGGGGTACGAGCAGTACTTC. The chain combines TRBV4-2 with TRBJ2-7, with 11 bases identical to TRBD1. This CDR3 spans 16 amino acids. V trimming: 1 base; J trimming: 4 bases; junction bases outside the gene matches: 6. Germline CDR1 and CDR2: LGHNA and YNFKEQ.

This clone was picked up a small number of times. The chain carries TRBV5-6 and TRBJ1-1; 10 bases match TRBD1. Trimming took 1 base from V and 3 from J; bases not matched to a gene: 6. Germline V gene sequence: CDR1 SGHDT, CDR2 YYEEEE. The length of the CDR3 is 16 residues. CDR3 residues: CASSLTGTGEHTEAFF. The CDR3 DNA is TGTGCCAGCAGCTTGACCGGGACAGGGGAACACACTGAAGCTTTCTTT.

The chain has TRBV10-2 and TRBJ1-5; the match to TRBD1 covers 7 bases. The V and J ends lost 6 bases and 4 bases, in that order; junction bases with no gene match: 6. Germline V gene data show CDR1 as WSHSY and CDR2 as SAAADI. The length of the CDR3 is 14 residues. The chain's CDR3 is CASRLTGSNQPQHF. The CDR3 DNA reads TGCGCCAGCAGGTTGACAGGGAGTAATCAGCCCCAGCATTTT.

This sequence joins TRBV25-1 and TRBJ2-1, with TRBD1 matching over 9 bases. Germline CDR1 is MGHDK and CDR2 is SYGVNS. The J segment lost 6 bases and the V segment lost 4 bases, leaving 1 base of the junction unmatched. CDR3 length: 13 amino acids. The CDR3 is CASSVTGGNEQFF. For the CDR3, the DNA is TGTGCCAGCAGTGTGACAGGGGGCAATGAGCAGTTCTTC.

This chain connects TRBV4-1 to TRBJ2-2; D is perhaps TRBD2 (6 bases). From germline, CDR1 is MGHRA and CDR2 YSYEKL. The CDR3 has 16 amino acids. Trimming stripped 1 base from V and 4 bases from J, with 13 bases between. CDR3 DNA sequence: TGCGCCAGCAGCCAAGTAGGCGGGGCGGCCACCGGGGAGCTGTTTTTT. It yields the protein CASSQVGGAATGELFF.

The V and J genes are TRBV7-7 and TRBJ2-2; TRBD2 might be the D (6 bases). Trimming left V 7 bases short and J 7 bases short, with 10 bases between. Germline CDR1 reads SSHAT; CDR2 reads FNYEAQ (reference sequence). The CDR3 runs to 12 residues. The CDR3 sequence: CASTGGVGELFF. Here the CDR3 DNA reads TGTGCCAGCACCGGGGGTGTCGGGGAGCTGTTTTTT.

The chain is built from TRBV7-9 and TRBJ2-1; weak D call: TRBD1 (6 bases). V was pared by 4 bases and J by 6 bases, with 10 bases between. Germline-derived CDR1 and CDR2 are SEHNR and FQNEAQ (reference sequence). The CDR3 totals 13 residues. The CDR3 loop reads CASSSPGANEQFF. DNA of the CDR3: TGTGCCAGCAGCTCCCCAGGGGCCAATGAGCAGTTCTTC. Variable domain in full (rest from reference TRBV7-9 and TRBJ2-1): DTGVSQNPRHKITKRGQNVTFRCDPISEHNRLYWYRQTLGQGPEFLTYFQNEAQLEKSRLLSDRFSAERPKGSFSTLEIQRTEQGDSAMYLCASSSPGANEQFFGPGTRLTVL.

The CDR3 bases are TGTGCCAGCAGCTTTAGCGGGGCGTACAATGAGCAGTTCTTC. It translates to CASSFSGAYNEQFF. J is TRBJ2-1 and V is TRBV7-8, with TRBD2 identical over 8 bases. Germline CDR1 reads SGHVS; CDR2 reads FQNEAQ. This CDR3 has 14 residues. The V segment lost 3 bases and the J segment 4 bases; nucleotides outside the gene matches: 2.

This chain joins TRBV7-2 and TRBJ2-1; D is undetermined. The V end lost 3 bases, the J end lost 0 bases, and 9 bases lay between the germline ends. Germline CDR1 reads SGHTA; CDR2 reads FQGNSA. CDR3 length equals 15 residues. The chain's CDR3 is CASSFKTSSYNEQFF. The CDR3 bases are TGTGCCAGCAGCTTTAAAACGAGCTCCTACAATGAGCAGTTCTTC.

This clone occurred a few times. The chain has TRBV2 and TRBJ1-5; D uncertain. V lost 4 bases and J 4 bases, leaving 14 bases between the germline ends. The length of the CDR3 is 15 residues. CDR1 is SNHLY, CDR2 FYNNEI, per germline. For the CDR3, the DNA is TGTGCCAGCAGTGCCCCTCGGACTGTGAATCAGCCCCAGCATTTT. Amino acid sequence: CASSAPRTVNQPQHF.

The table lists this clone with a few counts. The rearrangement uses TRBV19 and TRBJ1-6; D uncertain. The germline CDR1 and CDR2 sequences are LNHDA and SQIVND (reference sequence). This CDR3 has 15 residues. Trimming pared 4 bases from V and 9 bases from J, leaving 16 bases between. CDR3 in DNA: TGTGCCAGTAGTAACGGACGCCTAGGAGGTTCACCCCTCCACTTT. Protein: CASSNGRLGGSPLHF.

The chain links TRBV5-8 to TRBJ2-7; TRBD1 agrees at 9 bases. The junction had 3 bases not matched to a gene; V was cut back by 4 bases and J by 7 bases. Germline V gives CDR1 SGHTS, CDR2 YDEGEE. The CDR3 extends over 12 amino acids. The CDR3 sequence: CASSPGTGEQYF. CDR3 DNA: TGTGCCAGCAGCCCCGGGACAGGGGAGCAGTACTTC.

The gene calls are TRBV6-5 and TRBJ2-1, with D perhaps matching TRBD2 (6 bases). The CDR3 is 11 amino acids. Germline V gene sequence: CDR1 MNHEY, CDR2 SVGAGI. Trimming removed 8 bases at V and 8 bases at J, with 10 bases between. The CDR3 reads CASGPSDEQFF. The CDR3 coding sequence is TGTGCCAGCGGGCCTAGCGATGAGCAGTTCTTC.

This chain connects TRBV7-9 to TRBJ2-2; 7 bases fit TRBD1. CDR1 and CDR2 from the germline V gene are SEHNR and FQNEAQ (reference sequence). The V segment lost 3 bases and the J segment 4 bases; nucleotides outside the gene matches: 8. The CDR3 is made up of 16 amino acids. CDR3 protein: CASSLGRDSLTGELFF. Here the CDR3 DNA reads TGTGCCAGCAGCTTGGGCCGGGACAGTCTCACCGGGGAGCTGTTTTTT.

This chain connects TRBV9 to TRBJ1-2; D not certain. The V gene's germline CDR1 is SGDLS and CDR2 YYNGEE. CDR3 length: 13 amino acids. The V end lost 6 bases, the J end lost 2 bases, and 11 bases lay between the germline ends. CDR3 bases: TGTGCCAGCATGGGGTCTAGCAACTATGGCTACACCTTC. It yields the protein CASMGSSNYGYTF.

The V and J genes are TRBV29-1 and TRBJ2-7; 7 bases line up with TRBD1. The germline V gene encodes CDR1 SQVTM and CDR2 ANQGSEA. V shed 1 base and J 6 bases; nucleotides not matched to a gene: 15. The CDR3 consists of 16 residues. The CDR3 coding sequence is TGCAGCGTTGAAGGGGACAGTTGGGGCGCAACCGCCGAGCAGTACTTC. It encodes CSVEGDSWGATAEQYF.